This is a list of T cell receptor beta chains from one sample in a study of T cells in Graves' hyperthyroidism and ophthalmopathy. TCRdb called the multiplex PCR reads again in MiXCR, with one record for every CDR3 protein. Of around 240,000 distinct CDR3 sequences detected, about a sixth appear once; the ten largest clones hold around 30%. The sequenced sample consisted of blood. The receptors come from a young woman with Graves' ophthalmopathy. Each CDR3 is given with its conserved first and last residue. The D gene is left open where the match is weak. The listing skips clone size in some rows; elsewhere it reads once, few, many or a size class.

J | D | V | size | DNA | CDR3
TRBJ2-5 | . | TRBV7-3 | many | TGTGCCAGCAGCTCGGTGGCTCGGGAGACCCAGTACTTC | CASSSVARETQYF
TRBJ1-1 | . | TRBV25-1 | . | TGTGCCAGCAGTGAACCCGGGTACACTGAAGCTTTCTTT | CASSEPGYTEAFF
TRBJ1-1 | . | TRBV2 | many | TGTGCCAGCAGAGGACACGGGGGCACTGAAGCTTTCTTT | CASRGHGGTEAFF
TRBJ1-5 | . | TRBV20-1 | many | TGCAGTGCGTGTAGGGAGGCCGATCAGCCCCAGCATTTT | CSACREADQPQHF
TRBJ2-5 | . | TRBV3-1 | . | TGTGCCAGCAGCCGAACAGGGACGGGGGAGACCCAGTACTTC | CASSRTGTGETQYF
TRBJ1-1 | . | TRBV6-1 | many | TGTGCCAGCAGTTATGGGCGGACGAACACTGAAGCTTTCTTT | CASSYGRTNTEAFF
TRBJ2-3 | TRBD1 | TRBV7-3 | many | TGTGCCAGCAGCTTGCAGGGGGCTAGCACAGATACGCAGTATTTT | CASSLQGASTDTQYF
TRBJ2-2 | . | TRBV27 | few | TGTGCCAGCAGTTTATCGTGGACAAATCGGACGAGAAACACCGGGGAGCTGTTTTTT | CASSLSWTNRTRNTGELFF
TRBJ2-7 | . | TRBV20-1 | many | TGCAGTGCTAGAGATCAAATTGGGAACGAGCAGTACTTC | CSARDQIGNEQYF
TRBJ1-1 | . | TRBV10-3 | many | TGTGCCATCAGTGAGGCTCGGGTACACACTGAAGCTTTCTTT | CAISEARVHTEAFF
TRBJ2-6 | . | TRBV19 | few | TGTGCCAGTAGTACCAACCCTAGACAGACCTCTGGGGCCAACGTCCTGACTTTC | CASSTNPRQTSGANVLTF
TRBJ2-5 | TRBD2 | TRBV15 | many | TGTGCCACCAGCGGAGGGGCTAGCGGTAAAGAGACCCAGTACTTC | CATSGGASGKETQYF
TRBJ2-3 | TRBD1 | TRBV2 | many | TGTGCCAGCAGGCCGGGACAGGGTGATACGCAGTATTTT | CASRPGQGDTQYF
TRBJ1-2 | . | TRBV20-1 | many | TGCAGTGCTAGTCGTCAGGTGATCCCCTATGGCTACACCTTC | CSASRQVIPYGYTF
TRBJ2-7 | . | TRBV20-1 | many | TGCAGTGCTAGGGGACATATGGCCTACGAGCAGTACTTC | CSARGHMAYEQYF
TRBJ2-1 | TRBD2 | TRBV20-1 | many | TGCAGTGCTAGTAAAACTAGCGGGAATGAGCAGTTCTTC | CSASKTSGNEQFF
TRBJ2-7 | . | TRBV29-1 | . | TGCAGCGTTGTTGCAGGGAGAAACGAGCAGTACTTC | CSVVAGRNEQYF
TRBJ2-7 | . | TRBV7-6 | many | TGTGCCAGCAGCCCCGTAACGGGCGGCTACGAGCAGTACTTC | CASSPVTGGYEQYF
TRBJ2-2 | TRBD1 | TRBV18 | many | TGTGCCAGCTCACCACCGGGACAGCTAAACACCGGGGAGCTGTTTTTT | CASSPPGQLNTGELFF
TRBJ1-1 | TRBD1 | TRBV4-1 | many | TGCGCCAGCAGCCAAGTCGGGGGACAGGGGGGCGAAGCTTTCTTT | CASSQVGGQGGEAFF
TRBJ2-2 | . | TRBV14 | many | TGTGCCAGCAGCCAAGTCGCCGGGGAGCTGTTTTTT | CASSQVAGELFF
TRBJ2-5 | . | TRBV15 | . | TGTGCCACCAGCAGAGAATCGAGGGGGAGGGAGACCCAGTACTTC | CATSRESRGRETQYF
TRBJ2-1 | . | TRBV25-1 | few | TGTGCCAGCAGTGTGGAGGCACTCGGCTCCTACAATGAGCAGTTCTTC | CASSVEALGSYNEQFF
TRBJ1-1 | . | TRBV10-3 | many | TGTGCCATCAGTGACGCAGGGGTGGGGACTGAAGCTTTCTTT | CAISDAGVGTEAFF
TRBJ1-1 | TRBD1 | TRBV9 | many | TGTGCCAGCAGCGTCGGGACAGGGTACAGGAACACTGAAGCTTTCTTT | CASSVGTGYRNTEAFF
TRBJ2-1 | . | TRBV11-1 | many | TGTGCCAGCAGCGCGACCAATGAGCAGTTCTTC | CASSATNEQFF
TRBJ1-2 | TRBD1 | TRBV7-3 | many | TGTGCCAGCAGCTTAACTCTCGAATTAGGACAGGTCATTTATGGCTACACCTTC | CASSLTLELGQVIYGYTF
TRBJ1-3 | . | TRBV6-1 | many | TGTGCCAGCAGTGTCGATTCGAGCTCTGGAAACACCATATATTTT | CASSVDSSSGNTIYF
TRBJ2-1 | . | TRBV11-2 | many | TGTGCCAGCAGCTTCGGGGCTAGCGCTTACAATGAGCAGTTCTTC | CASSFGASAYNEQFF
TRBJ2-3 | . | TRBV24-1 | . | TGTGCCACCAGTGATTCCGGGTCTTGGGGCACAGATACGCAGTATTTT | CATSDSGSWGTDTQYF
TRBJ1-2 | . | TRBV30 | many | TGTGCCTGGAGTGGGGTAGACTATGGCTACACCTTC | CAWSGVDYGYTF
TRBJ2-3 | TRBD1 | TRBV5-4 | many | TGTGCCAGCAGATTACCGGGACAGCTGACGGATACGCAGTATTTT | CASRLPGQLTDTQYF
TRBJ1-2 | . | TRBV20-1 | many | TGCAGTGCTAGCCCCCGGGGGCTGGGGGATGGCTACACCTTC | CSASPRGLGDGYTF